Listed below are T cell receptor beta chains from one sample, sequenced in a study of patients and donors after allogeneic stem cell transplantation. TCRdb reanalysed the RT-PCR reads using MiXCR and keeps one entry per CDR3 protein. The sample gives 30,000 to 35,000 distinct CDR3 sequences, under 7.5% of which show up once; about a third is in the top ten. Source material: blood, either unsorted or a sorted T cell fraction (not recorded which). The receptors shown here come from a human donor who was either an allogeneic HSCT recipient or a stem cell or donor lymphocyte infusion donor (not recorded which). It is not recorded whose cells these are; they may come from a transplant donor. CDR3s leave out the opening cysteine and the closing phenylalanine or tryptophan.

>TRBV10-3|17
AISESLFLGQGGNTEAF
>TRBV25-1|9
ASSEVYEQY
>TRBV7-9|12
ASSLARAGNTQY
>TRBV2|12
ASSLLPMNTEAF
>TRBV20-1|11
SAGSSNYNEQF
>TRBV6-6|11
ASSFSGNTEAF
>TRBV12-3/TRBV12-4|13
ASSPGLAVTDTQY
>TRBV12-3/TRBV12-4|13
ASSRRQGETYGYT
>TRBV27|13
ASSPWDRGTDTQY
>TRBV6-6|12
ASSYRSTEYGYT
>TRBV27|14
ASSLLAGGGTGELF
>TRBV12-3/TRBV12-4|13
ASSSGLAVQETQY
>TRBV11-1|13
ASSIQGAVSYEQY
>TRBV10-3|13
AISGRQPPTDTQY
>TRBV9|11
ASSTGFNQPQH
>TRBV5-1|10
ASSLVLETQY
>TRBV12-3/TRBV12-4|11
ASSLARASPLH
>TRBV9|13
ASGKSGSSYNEQF
>TRBV20-1|13
SARDLSQVDEKLF
>TRBV6-2/TRBV6-3|12
ASIAGGTYNEQF
>TRBV29-1|13
SVVAGGGSYNEQF
>TRBV6-5|13
ASRQGQGADQPQH
>TRBV9|11
ASSGRDSNIQY
>TRBV12-3/TRBV12-4|12
ASSRQGKGYEQY
>TRBV20-1|13
SASTPGQGTYEQY
>TRBV24-1|9
ATSETGELF
>TRBV7-9|17
ASSLRSPTSGDSRDTQY
>TRBV5-1|13
ASSQTEISTDTQY
>TRBV7-3|10
ASSYGGNEQF
>TRBV24-1|15
ATSDVAGTGVNNEQF
>TRBV18|13
ASSPPTGSGNTIY
>TRBV6-5|11
ASRFRVSYEQY
>TRBV20-1|12
SAARLAVTDTQY
>TRBV12-5|12
ASGLGAEQETQY
>TRBV12-3/TRBV12-4|14
ASRDRGTYSGNTIY
>TRBV5-1|16
ASSLAPVLRSSYNEQF
>TRBV9|12
ASSPDSYSYEQY
>TRBV5-1|10
ASSASTDTQY
>TRBV7-9|14
ASSLLKPASTDTQY
>TRBV6-2/TRBV6-3|13
ASSYGTASGETQY